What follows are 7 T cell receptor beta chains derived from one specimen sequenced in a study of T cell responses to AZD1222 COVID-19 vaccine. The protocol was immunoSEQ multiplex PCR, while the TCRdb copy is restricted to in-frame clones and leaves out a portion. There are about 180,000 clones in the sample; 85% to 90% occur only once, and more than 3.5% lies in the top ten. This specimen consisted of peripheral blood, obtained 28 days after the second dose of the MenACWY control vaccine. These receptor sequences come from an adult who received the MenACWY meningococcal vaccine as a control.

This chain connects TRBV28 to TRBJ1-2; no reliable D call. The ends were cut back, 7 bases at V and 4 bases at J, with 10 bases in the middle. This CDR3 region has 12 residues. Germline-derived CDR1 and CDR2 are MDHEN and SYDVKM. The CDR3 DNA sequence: TGTGCCAGCACCCTAACCAGCTATGGCTACACCTTC. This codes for CASTLTSYGYTF.

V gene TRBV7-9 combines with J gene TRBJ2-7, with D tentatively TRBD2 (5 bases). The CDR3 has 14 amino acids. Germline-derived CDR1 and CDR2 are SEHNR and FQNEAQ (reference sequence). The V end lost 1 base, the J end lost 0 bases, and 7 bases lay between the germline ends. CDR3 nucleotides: TGTGCCAGCAGCTTAGGTACTAGCTCCTACGAGCAGTACTTC. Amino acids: CASSLGTSSYEQYF.

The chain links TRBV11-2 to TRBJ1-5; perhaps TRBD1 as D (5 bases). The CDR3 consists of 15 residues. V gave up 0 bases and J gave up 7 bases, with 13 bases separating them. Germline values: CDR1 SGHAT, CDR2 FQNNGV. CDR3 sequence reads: CASSLDSQGWQPQHF. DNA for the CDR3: TGTGCCAGCAGCTTAGACAGCCAGGGTTGGCAGCCCCAGCATTTT.

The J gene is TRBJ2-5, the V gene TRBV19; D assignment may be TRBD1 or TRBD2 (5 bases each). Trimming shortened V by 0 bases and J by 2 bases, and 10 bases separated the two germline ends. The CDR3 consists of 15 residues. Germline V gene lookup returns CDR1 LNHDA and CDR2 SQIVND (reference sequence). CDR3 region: CASSIDQGDQETQYF. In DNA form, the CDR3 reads TGTGCCAGTAGTATAGATCAGGGAGATCAAGAGACCCAGTACTTC.

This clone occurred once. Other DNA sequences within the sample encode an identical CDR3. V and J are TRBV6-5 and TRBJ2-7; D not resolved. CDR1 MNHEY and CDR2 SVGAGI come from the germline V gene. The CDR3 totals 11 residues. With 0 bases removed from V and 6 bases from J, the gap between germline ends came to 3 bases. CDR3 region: CASSYSGEQYF. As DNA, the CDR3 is TGTGCCAGCAGTTACTCAGGCGAGCAGTACTTC.

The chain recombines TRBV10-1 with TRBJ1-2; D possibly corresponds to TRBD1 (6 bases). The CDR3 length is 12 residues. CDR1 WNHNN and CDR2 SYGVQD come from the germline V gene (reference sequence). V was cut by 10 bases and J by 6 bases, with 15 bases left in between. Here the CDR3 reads CAKQGGGHGYTF. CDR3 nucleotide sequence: TGCGCCAAACAGGGAGGAGGGCATGGCTACACCTTC.

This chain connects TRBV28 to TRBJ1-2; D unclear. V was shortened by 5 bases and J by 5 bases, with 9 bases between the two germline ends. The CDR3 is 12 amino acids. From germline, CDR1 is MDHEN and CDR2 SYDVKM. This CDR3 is CASSLQTYGYTF. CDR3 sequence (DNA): TGTGCCAGCAGTCTACAGACATATGGCTACACCTTC.